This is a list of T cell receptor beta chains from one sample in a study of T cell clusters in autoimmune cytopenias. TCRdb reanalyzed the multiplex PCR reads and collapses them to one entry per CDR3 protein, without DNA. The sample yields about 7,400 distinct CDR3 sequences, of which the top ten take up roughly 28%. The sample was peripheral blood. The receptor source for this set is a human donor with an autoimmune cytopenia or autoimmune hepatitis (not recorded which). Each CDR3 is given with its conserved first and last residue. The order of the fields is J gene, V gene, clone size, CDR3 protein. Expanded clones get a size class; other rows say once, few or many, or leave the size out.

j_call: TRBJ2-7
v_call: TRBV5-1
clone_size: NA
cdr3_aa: CASSLDRIYEQYF

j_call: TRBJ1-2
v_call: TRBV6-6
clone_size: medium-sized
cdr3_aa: CASSTGDRGYTF

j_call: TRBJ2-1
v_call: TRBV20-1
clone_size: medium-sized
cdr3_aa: CSARELGGGNEQFF

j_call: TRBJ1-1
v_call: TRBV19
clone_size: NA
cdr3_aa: CASSITGAKTEAFF

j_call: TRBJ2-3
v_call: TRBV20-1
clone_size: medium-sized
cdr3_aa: CSATELAGAKTDTQYF

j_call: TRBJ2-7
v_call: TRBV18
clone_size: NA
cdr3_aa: CASSPYSGDYEQYF

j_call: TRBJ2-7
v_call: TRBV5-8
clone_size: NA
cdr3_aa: CASSRAGFLTEQYF

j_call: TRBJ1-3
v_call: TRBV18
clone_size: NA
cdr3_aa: CASSLVEDSGKTIYF

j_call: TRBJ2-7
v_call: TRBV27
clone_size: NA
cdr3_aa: CASSFAGLQETQYF

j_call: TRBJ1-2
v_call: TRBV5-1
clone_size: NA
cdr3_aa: CASSLSGGAGYGYTF

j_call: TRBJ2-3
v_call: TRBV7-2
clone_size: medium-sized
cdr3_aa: CASSRSGTSGDTQYF

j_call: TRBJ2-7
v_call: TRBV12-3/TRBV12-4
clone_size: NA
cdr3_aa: CASSLGGNEQYF

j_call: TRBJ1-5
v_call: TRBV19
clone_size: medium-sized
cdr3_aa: CASSNQGDRQPQHF

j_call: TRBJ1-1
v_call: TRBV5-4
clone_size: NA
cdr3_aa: CASSLDVGMNTEAFF

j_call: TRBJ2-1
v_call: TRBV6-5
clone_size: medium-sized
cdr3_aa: CASRGDYNEQFF

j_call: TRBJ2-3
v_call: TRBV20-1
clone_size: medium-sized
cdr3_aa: CSARDSSRSTDTQYF

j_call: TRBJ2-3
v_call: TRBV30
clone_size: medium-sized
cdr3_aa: CAWGRLGTDTQYF

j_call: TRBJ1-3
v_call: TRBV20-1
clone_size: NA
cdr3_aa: CSARDQGTGGGKTIYF

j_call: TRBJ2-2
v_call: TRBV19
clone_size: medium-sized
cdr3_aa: CASSSRGLGGELFF

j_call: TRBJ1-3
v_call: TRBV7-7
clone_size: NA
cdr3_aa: CASSLGTGGSGNTIYF

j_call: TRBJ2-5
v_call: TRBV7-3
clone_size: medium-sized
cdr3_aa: CASSLAAQETQYF

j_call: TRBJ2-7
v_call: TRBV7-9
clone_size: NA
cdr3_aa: CASSLSGGSYEQYF

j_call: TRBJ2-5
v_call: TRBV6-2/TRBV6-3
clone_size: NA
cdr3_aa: CASSDGLAGGYETQYF

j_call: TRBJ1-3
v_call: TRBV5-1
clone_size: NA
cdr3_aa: CASSPDSASGNTIYF

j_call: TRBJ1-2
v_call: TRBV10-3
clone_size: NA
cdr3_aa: CAISESRTGSNYGYTF

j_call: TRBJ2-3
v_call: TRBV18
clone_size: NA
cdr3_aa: CASSHGGLLDTQYF

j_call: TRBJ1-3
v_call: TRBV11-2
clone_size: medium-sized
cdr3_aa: CASSSTRAGNTIYF

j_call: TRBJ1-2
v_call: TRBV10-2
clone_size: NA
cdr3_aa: CASRPIGTQSGYTF

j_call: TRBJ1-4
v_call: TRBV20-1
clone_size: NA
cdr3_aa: CSARVSLNEKLFF

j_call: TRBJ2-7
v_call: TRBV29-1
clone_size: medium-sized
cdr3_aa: CSVASQGEREQYF

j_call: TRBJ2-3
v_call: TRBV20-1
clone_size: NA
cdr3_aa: CSASPLRIGDTQYF

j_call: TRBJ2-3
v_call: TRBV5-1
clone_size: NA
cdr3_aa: CASSMTGFTDTQYF

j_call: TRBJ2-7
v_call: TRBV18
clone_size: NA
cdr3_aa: CASSISQQTYEQYF

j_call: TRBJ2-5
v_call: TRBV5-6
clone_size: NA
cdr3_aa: CASIKTGELQETQYF

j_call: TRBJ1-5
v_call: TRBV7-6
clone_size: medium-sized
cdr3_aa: CASSSGGRLNQPQHF

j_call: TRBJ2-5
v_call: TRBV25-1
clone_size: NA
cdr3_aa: CASSEARPGQGAGETQYF

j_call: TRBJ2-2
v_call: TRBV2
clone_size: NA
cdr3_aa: CASNAVTGQSGELFF

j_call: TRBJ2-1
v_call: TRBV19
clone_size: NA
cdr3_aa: CASSIWGLASSYNEQFF

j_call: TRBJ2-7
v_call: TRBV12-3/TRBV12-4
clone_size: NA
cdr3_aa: CASSLRGLAGSYEQYF

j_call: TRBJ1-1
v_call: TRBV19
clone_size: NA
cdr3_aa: CASSRDFMNTEAFF

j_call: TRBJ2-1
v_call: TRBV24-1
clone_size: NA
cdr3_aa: CATSARTSGYNEQFF

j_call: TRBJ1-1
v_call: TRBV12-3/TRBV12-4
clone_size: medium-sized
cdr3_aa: CASRDRLLNTEAFF

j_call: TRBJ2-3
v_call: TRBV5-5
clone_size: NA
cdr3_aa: CASSRGRLADGTDTQYF

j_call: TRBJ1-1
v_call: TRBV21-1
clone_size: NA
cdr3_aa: CASRQGSTNTEAFF

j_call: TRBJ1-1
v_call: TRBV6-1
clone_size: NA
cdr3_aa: CASSSLLMNTEAFF